The 18 T cell receptor beta chains below all came from one sample that was sequenced in a study of human T cells and chemical hapten exposure. Described time point: pre-sensitization, week 0. Treatment specified: therapeutic diphenylcyclopropenone sensitization with weekly scalp DPC. Unfractionated whole blood was the source of the extracted total RNA. TCRdb re-analysed the RACE reads in MiXCR, keeping a single row per CDR3 protein. In the table there are tens of thousands of distinct CDR3 sequences, 12% of which are singletons. The source was whole blood, collected in connection with sensitization to the hapten diphenylcyclopropenone (DPC). The receptor set was obtained from a woman aged 40 to 50 with alopecia areata. Some clones in this sample may be carry-over from other donors' samples.

At least ten counts were recorded for this clonotype. This rearrangement joins TRBV29-1 to TRBJ2-5; 7 nucleotides agree with TRBD2. Per the germline V gene, CDR1 is SQVTM and CDR2 is ANQGSEA. The CDR3 consists of 14 residues. Trimming removed 5 bases from V and 0 bases from J; junction bases left unmatched: 6. CDR3 nucleotides: TGCAGCGTTTTCCTAGCGGCTAACCAAGAGACCCAGTACTTC. Its protein is CSVFLAANQETQYF. The full variable domain, completed using reference TRBV29-1 and TRBJ2-5, is SAVISQKPSRDICQRGTSLTIQCQVDSQVTMMFWYRQQPGQSLTLIATANQGSEATYESGFVIDKFPISRPNLTFSTLTVSNMSPEDSSIYLCSVFLAANQETQYFGPGTRLLVL.

In its sample, this clonotype was seen many times. The V call is TRBV5-1, the J call TRBJ2-1, with D unclear. The CDR3 has 15 amino acids. Germline V CDR1 and CDR2: SGHRS, YFSETQ. V shed 4 bases and J shed 4 bases, with 15 bases lying between them. CDR3 DNA sequence: TGCGCCAGCAGCCGCCGGCTAGTTTCGTACAATGAGCAGTTCTTC. Encoded protein: CASSRRLVSYNEQFF.

This clonotype was detected a few times. The V gene is TRBV19, the J gene TRBJ2-2, with 8 bases that match TRBD2. The CDR3 runs to 14 residues. The germline CDR1 and CDR2 sequences are LNHDA and SQIVND (reference sequence). Trimming cost V 9 bases and J 5 bases; bases outside gene matches: 8. The CDR3 DNA is TGTGCCAGCCTCTCGCGCGGGGGGACCGGGGAGCTGTTTTTT. Translating gives CASLSRGGTGELFF. Full variable domain (missing parts from reference TRBV19 and TRBJ2-2): DGGITQSPKYLFRKEGQNVTLSCEQNLNHDAMYWYRQDPGQGLRLIYYSQIVNDFQKGDIAEGYSVSREKKESFPLTVTSAQKNPTAFYLCASLSRGGTGELFFGEGSRLTVL.

The chain employs TRBV29-1 and TRBJ2-7, with a possible D match to TRBD1 (5 bases). Germline loops: CDR1 SQVTM, CDR2 ANQGSEA. V lost 7 bases and J lost 0, with 10 bases in between. CDR3 length equals 12 residues. The CDR3 nucleotides read TGCAGCGCCGCAGGGAACTCCTACGAGCAGTACTTC. It encodes CSAAGNSYEQYF.

This clonotype was seen ten or more times. The chain has TRBV12-3 or TRBV12-4 and TRBJ2-2; D uncertain. The CDR3 consists of 12 residues. Trimming pared 2 bases from V and 5 bases from J, leaving 3 bases between. Written as DNA, the CDR3 is TGTGCCAGCAGTTTAACAACCGGGGAGCTGTTTTTT. Its translation: CASSLTTGELFF.

This clonotype occurred a few times. The chain uses TRBV11-2 and TRBJ2-3; D not certain. The CDR3 totals 16 residues. Germline CDR1 SGHAT, CDR2 FQNNGV. Trimming left V 5 bases short and J 0 bases short, with 15 bases between. The CDR3 spells CASSKSLVGSTDTQYF. The CDR3 DNA is TGTGCCAGCAGCAAAAGTTTGGTTGGGAGCACAGATACGCAGTATTTT. The full variable domain, with the rest looked up from reference TRBV11-2 and TRBJ2-3, is EAGVAQSPRYKIIEKRQSVAFWCNPISGHATLYWYQQILGQGPKLLIQFQNNGVVDDSQLPKDRFSAERLKGVDSTLKIQPAKLEDSAVYLCASSKSLVGSTDTQYFGPGTRLTVL.

In nucleotides, the CDR3 is TGCGCCAGCAGCCAAGAGGCAGGACCCCTCCACTTT. It is translated as CASSQEAGPLHF. V and J are TRBV4-3 and TRBJ1-6; D ambiguous. V was cut by 0 bases and J by 12 bases, with 6 bases left in between. CDR3 length: 12 residues. Germline V gene data show CDR1 as LGHNA and CDR2 as YSLEER.

This clonotype was counted ten times or more. The chain has TRBV6-5 and TRBJ1-1, with D perhaps matching TRBD1 (6 bases). This CDR3 contains 13 residues. V lost 6 bases and J 3 bases, leaving 11 bases between the germline ends. Germline CDR1 MNHEY, CDR2 SVGAGI. The CDR3 loop is CASRPQGYTEAFF. CDR3 coding DNA: TGTGCCAGCAGACCCCAGGGGTACACTGAAGCTTTCTTT.

There are a few counts of this clonotype. The V call is TRBV9, the J call TRBJ2-2; D gene uncertain. This CDR3 region has 14 residues. Trimming took 0 bases from V and 9 from J, leaving 12 bases between them. In germline, CDR1 is SGDLS, CDR2 YYNGEE. CDR3 region: CASSVERSDWELFF. The CDR3 DNA reads TGTGCCAGCAGCGTAGAACGGTCGGATTGGGAGCTGTTTTTT.

Only a few counts were recorded for this clonotype. The chain couples TRBV7-9 to TRBJ1-2; D ambiguous. The CDR3 is 13 residues long. Trimming left V 5 bases short and J 3 bases short, with 10 bases between. Germline CDR1 and CDR2: SEHNR and FQNEAQ (reference sequence). The CDR3 nucleotides read TGTGCCAGCAGCCCCCAGGAGGACTATGGCTACACCTTC. Amino acids: CASSPQEDYGYTF.

This clonotype was observed at least ten times. J is TRBJ2-1 and V is TRBV27, with unresolved D. Germline V gene sequence: CDR1 MNHEY, CDR2 SMNVEV (reference sequence). The CDR3 is 12 residues long. V lost 3 bases and J lost 7, with 7 bases in between. The CDR3 nucleotides are TGTGCCAGCAGTTTGAATTCTAATGAGCAGTTCTTC. Its protein is CASSLNSNEQFF.

V is TRBV29-1 and J is TRBJ1-5; D gene ambiguous. CDR3 length: 9 residues. The V and J ends lost 8 bases and 9 bases respectively, with 8 bases between them. Per germline, CDR1 SQVTM and CDR2 ANQGSEA. The DNA of the CDR3 is TGCAGCCCTCCCTGGCCCCAGCATTTT. Protein: CSPPWPQHF.

This clonotype occurred many times. The chain couples TRBV10-2 to TRBJ2-1; no reliable D call. The CDR3 totals 15 residues. The V gene's germline CDR1 is WSHSY and CDR2 SAAADI. Trimming stripped 10 bases from V and 6 bases from J, with 22 bases between. CDR3 residues: CATTTGPAKTNEQFF. The DNA for the CDR3 is TGCGCCACCACTACTGGGCCTGCCAAAACCAATGAGCAGTTCTTC.

This clonotype was seen at least ten times. This chain links TRBV25-1 with TRBJ2-3; D not certain. The germline gives CDR1 MGHDK, CDR2 SYGVNS. The CDR3 extends over 12 amino acids. The V and J ends lost 6 bases and 8 bases respectively, with 12 bases between them. The CDR3 bases are TGTGCCAGCAGAATCGGCTGGGGTACGCAGTATTTT. Protein: CASRIGWGTQYF. The full variable domain, with the rest looked up from reference TRBV25-1 and TRBJ2-3, is EADIYQTPRYLVIGTGKKITLECSQTMGHDKMYWYQQDPGMELHLIHYSYGVNSTEKGDLSSESTVSRIRTEHFPLTLESARPSHTSQYLCASRIGWGTQYFGPGTRLTVL.

This CDR3 is CASSIPRGRDKNTGELFF. The CDR3 DNA reads TGTGCCAGTAGTATCCCGCGGGGCCGGGACAAGAACACCGGGGAGCTGTTTTTT. The gene calls are TRBV19 and TRBJ2-2; D may be TRBD1 or TRBD2 (6 bases each). The CDR3 consists of 18 residues. V dropped 3 bases and J dropped 1 base, with 18 bases sitting between them. Germline V gene lookup returns CDR1 LNHDA and CDR2 SQIVND (reference sequence).

This clonotype was recorded many times. Its ends do not fully match the called genes, so a read error is possible. The J gene is TRBJ1-1, the V gene TRBV12-3 or TRBV12-4; a weak D match, TRBD1 (5 bases). The CDR3 totals 10 residues. The CDR3 DNA sequence: TGTGCCAGCAGTCGGGGACCGCAGATTTTT. Its translation: CASSRGPQIF.

This clonotype was counted at least ten times. The V and J genes are TRBV6-6 and TRBJ2-1; TRBD2 matches at 13 bases. The junction had 2 bases not matched to a gene; V was cut back by 2 bases and J by 7 bases. The germline CDR1 and CDR2 sequences are MNHNY and SVGAGI (reference sequence). The CDR3 sequence is 15 residues long. The CDR3 protein is CASSYPGLAGNEQFF. CDR3 nucleotides: TGTGCCAGCAGTTACCCGGGACTAGCGGGGAATGAGCAGTTCTTC.

The chain links TRBV5-1 to TRBJ2-7; 11 bases line up with TRBD2. The J segment lost 7 bases and the V segment lost 0 bases, leaving 6 bases of the junction unmatched. Per germline, CDR1 SGHRS and CDR2 YFSETQ. The CDR3 spans 15 residues. The CDR3: CASSLVLAGGKEQYF. CDR3 coding DNA: TGCGCCAGCAGCTTGGTGCTAGCGGGAGGAAAGGAGCAGTACTTC.